Reported below is one T cell receptor (beta chain). The antigen is unknown. The CDR3 sequence is 15 residues long. V was clipped by 0 bases and J by 2 bases; unmatched bases: 3. Per germline, CDR1 SGHNT and CDR2 YYREEE (reference sequence). Profiled with immunoSEQ multiplex PCR; TCRdb holds only in-frame clones, not every one. The table lists roughly 330,000 clones, around 90% of them singletons, with roughly 1.2% in the top ten. The data were taken from a study of cytomegalovirus exposure and HLA in healthy donors. General study points: The finding came from a later analysis; first-cohort TCR clusters tended to co-occur in the 130 or so validation repertoires. Accounts indicate the classifier identified cytomegalovirus status with strong specificity and sensitivity.

Sequencing was carried out using PBMCs. The sequence was collected from a woman younger than 45 in good health and CMV-seropositive. The V and J genes are TRBV5-4 and TRBJ2-5; 8 bases are a match to TRBD2. The CDR3 coding sequence is TGTGCCAGCAGCTTGGTGACTAGCGCTCAAGAGACCCAGTACTTC. Translation gives CASSLVTSAQETQYF.